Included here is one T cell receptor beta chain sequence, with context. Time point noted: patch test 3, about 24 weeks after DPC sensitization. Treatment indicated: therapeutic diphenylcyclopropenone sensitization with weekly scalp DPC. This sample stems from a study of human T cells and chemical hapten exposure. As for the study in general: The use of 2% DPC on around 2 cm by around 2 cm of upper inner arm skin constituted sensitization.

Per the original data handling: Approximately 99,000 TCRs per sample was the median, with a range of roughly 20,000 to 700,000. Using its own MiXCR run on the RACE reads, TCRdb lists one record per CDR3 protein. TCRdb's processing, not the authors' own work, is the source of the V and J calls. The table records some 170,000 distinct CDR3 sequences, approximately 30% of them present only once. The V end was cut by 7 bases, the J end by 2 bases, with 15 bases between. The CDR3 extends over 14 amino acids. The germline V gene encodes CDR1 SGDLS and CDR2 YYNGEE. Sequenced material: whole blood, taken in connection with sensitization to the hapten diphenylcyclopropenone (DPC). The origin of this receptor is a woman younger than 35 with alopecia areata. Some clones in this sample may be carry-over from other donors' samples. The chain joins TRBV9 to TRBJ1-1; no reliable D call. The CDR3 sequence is CASSAEEGNTEAFF. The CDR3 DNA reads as TGTGCCAGCTCCGCGGAGGAGGGTAACACTGAAGCTTTCTTT.